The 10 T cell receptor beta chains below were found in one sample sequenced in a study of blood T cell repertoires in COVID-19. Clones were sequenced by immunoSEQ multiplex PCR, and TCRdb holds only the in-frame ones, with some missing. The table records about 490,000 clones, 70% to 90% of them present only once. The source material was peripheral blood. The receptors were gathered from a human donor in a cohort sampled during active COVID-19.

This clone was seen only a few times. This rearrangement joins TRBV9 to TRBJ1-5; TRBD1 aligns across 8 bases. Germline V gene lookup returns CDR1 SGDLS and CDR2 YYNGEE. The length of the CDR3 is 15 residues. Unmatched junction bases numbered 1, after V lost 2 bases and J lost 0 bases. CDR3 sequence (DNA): TGTGCCAGCAGCGTCGGACAGGGTAGCAATCAGCCCCAGCATTTT. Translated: CASSVGQGSNQPQHF.

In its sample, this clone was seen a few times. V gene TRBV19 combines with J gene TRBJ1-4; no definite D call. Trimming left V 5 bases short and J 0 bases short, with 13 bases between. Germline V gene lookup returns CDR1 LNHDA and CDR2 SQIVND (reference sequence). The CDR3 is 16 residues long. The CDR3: CASSSSGGATNEKLFF. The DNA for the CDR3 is TGTGCCAGTAGTTCTTCGGGAGGAGCAACTAATGAAAAACTGTTTTTT. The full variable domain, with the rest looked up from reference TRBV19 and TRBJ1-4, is DGGITQSPKYLFRKEGQNVTLSCEQNLNHDAMYWYRQDPGQGLRLIYYSQIVNDFQKGDIAEGYSVSREKKESFPLTVTSAQKNPTAFYLCASSSSGGATNEKLFFGSGTQLSVL.

The CDR3: CATSASRQGGFGYTF. CDR3 in DNA: TGTGCCACCAGTGCGTCCCGACAGGGTGGTTTCGGCTACACCTTC. V gene TRBV24-1 combines with J gene TRBJ1-2; 7 bases align to TRBD1. Trimming cost V 5 bases and J 8 bases; bases outside gene matches: 13. CDR3 length: 15 residues. Germline assignment: CDR1 KGHDR and CDR2 SFDVKD.

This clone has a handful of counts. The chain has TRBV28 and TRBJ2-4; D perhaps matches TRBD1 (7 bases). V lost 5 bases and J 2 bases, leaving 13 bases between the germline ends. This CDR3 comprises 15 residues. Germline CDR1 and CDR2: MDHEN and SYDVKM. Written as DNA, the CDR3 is TGTGCCAGCAGTGGAGGGGGCGATCCCAAAAACATTCAGTACTTC. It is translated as CASSGGGDPKNIQYF.

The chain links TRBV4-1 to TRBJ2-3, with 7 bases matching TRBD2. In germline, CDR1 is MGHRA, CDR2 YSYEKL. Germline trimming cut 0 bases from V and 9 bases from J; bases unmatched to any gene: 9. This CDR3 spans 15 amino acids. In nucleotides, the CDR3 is TGCGCCAGCAGCCAAGATCTGGGGGAGGGGCGAACGCAGTATTTT. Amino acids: CASSQDLGEGRTQYF.

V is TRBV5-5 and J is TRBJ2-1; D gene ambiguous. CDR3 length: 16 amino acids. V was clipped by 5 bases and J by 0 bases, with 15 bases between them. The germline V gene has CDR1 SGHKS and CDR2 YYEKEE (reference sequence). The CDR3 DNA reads TGTGCCAGCAGTTTTTGGCCGCGCGGCTCCTACAATGAGCAGTTCTTC. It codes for CASSFWPRGSYNEQFF.

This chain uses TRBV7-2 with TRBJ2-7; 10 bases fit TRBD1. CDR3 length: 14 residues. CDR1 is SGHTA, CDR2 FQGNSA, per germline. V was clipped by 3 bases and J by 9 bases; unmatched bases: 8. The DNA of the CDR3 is TGTGCCAGCAGCTTCGGGACAGGGGTACGTGGGCAGTACTTC. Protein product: CASSFGTGVRGQYF.

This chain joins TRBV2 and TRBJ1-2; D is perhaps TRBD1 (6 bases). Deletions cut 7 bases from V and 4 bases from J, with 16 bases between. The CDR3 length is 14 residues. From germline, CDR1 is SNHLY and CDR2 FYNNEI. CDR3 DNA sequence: TGTGCCAGCACCCAAGGAGACAGGATCTATGGCTACACCTTC. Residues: CASTQGDRIYGYTF.

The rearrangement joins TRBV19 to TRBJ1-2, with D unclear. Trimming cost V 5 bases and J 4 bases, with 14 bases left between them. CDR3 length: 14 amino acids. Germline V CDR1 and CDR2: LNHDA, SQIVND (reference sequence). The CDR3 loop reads CASSPPRESYGYTF. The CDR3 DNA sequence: TGTGCCAGTAGTCCGCCGCGGGAATCCTATGGCTACACCTTC.

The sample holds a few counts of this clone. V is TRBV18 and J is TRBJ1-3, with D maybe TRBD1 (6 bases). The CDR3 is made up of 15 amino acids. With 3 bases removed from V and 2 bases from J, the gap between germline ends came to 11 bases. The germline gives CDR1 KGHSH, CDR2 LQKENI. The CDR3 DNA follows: TGTGCCAGCTCACCTTGGCGGGGGCCTGGAAACACCATATATTTT. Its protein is CASSPWRGPGNTIYF.